These 19 T cell receptor beta chains came from one sample sequenced in a study of blood T cell repertoires in COVID-19. Data came from immunoSEQ multiplex PCR; TCRdb stores just in-frame clones and leaves some out. The table includes 130,000 or so clones, 70% to 85% detected once. The sample comprised peripheral blood. These receptors were collected from a woman of 80 years or more with acute or convalescent COVID-19.

The chain links TRBV10-2 to TRBJ1-4; 7 positions agree with TRBD1. Per germline, CDR1 WSHSY and CDR2 SAAADI. The CDR3 is 15 amino acids. The V and J ends lost 2 bases and 4 bases, in that order; junction bases with no gene match: 4. CDR3 sequence (DNA): TGCGCCAGCAGTGAGCCGACAGGGAGTAATGAAAAACTGTTTTTT. Translation: CASSEPTGSNEKLFF.

This clone was detected only a few times. The CDR3 nucleotides are TGTGCCAGCAGCCGAGATATGAACACTGAAGCTTTCTTT. Its protein product is CASSRDMNTEAFF. V gene TRBV5-5 combines with J gene TRBJ1-1, with D unresolved. This CDR3 is 13 amino acids long. In germline, CDR1 is SGHKS, CDR2 YYEKEE (reference sequence). Trimming left V 4 bases short and J 0 bases short, with 7 bases between.

A few counts support this clone. The chain joins TRBV9 to TRBJ1-1, with D possibly being TRBD1 (6 bases). Trimming left V 4 bases short and J 0 bases short, with 10 bases between. The CDR3 spans 14 residues. Germline V gene sequence: CDR1 SGDLS, CDR2 YYNGEE. Here the CDR3 DNA reads TGTGCCAGCAGCCAGGGGCTCCTGAACACTGAAGCTTTCTTT. Amino acids: CASSQGLLNTEAFF.

The chain combines TRBV19 with TRBJ1-3; D perhaps matches TRBD1 (6 bases). Trimming shortened V by 4 bases and J by 0 bases, and 10 bases separated the two germline ends. CDR1 and CDR2 (germline): LNHDA, SQIVND (reference sequence). The CDR3 is made up of 15 amino acids. CDR3 coding DNA: TGTGCCAGTAGTAGGGCAGGGGCCTCTGGAAACACCATATATTTT. The encoded protein is CASSRAGASGNTIYF.

The gene calls are TRBV5-1 and TRBJ2-1, with 16 bases lining up with TRBD2. This CDR3 comprises 15 residues. The germline gives CDR1 SGHRS, CDR2 YFSETQ. V lost 5 bases to trimming and J lost 4 bases; unmatched junction nucleotides: 0. This CDR3 is CASRGLAGGYNEQFF. The CDR3 DNA reads as TGCGCCAGCAGGGGACTAGCGGGGGGGTACAATGAGCAGTTCTTC. The entire variable domain, with the rest obtained from reference TRBV5-1 and TRBJ2-1, is as follows: KAGVTQTPRYLIKTRGQQVTLSCSPISGHRSVSWYQQTPGQGLQFLFEYFSETQRNKGNFPGRFSGRQFSNSRSEMNVSTLELGDSALYLCASRGLAGGYNEQFFGPGTRLTVL.

Comment on this clone: Additional DNA sequences in this sample encode the identical CDR3. V is TRBV5-1 and J is TRBJ2-7; TRBD1 matches 8 bases. The CDR3 has 15 amino acids. In germline, CDR1 is SGHRS, CDR2 YFSETQ. The trim removed 0 bases at V and 0 bases at J, leaving 2 bases unmatched. The CDR3 sequence: CASSLGTGSSYEQYF. The CDR3 DNA is TGCGCCAGCAGCTTGGGGACAGGGAGCTCCTACGAGCAGTACTTC.

V usage is TRBV7-9 and J usage is TRBJ2-3; TRBD1 matches 10 bases. V gave up 5 bases and J gave up 8 bases; unmatched junction bases: 7. The length of the CDR3 is 14 residues. Germline CDR1 SEHNR, CDR2 FQNEAQ (reference sequence). CDR3: CASSLGTGDTTQYF. CDR3 DNA: TGTGCCAGCAGCCTCGGGACAGGGGATACTACGCAGTATTTT.

The CDR3 sequence is CSASAGGTYEQYF. CDR3 DNA sequence: TGCAGTGCTAGTGCGGGAGGAACTTACGAGCAGTACTTC. V gene TRBV20-1 combines with J gene TRBJ2-7; 8 bases are shared with TRBD2. J gave up 4 bases and V 3 bases, and 5 bases lay outside the gene matches. Germline-derived CDR1 and CDR2 are DFQATT and SNEGSKA (reference sequence). The CDR3 is made up of 13 amino acids.

The V call is TRBV2, the J call TRBJ2-1; 12 nucleotides align to TRBD2. Germline V gene data show CDR1 as SNHLY and CDR2 as FYNNEI. The CDR3 totals 17 residues. Losses at the gene ends were 5 bases for V and 6 bases for J; bases not matched to a gene: 11. CDR3 DNA: TGTGCCAGCAGTCGCGGACTAGCGGGAATTCGGTCCAATGAGCAGTTCTTC. It encodes CASSRGLAGIRSNEQFF. Full variable domain (remainder filled in from reference TRBV2 and TRBJ2-1): EPEVTQTPSHQVTQMGQEVILRCVPISNHLYFYWYRQILGQKVEFLVSFYNNEISEKSEIFDDQFSVERPDGSNFTLKIRSTKLEDSAMYFCASSRGLAGIRSNEQFFGPGTRLTVL.

The J gene is TRBJ1-1, the V gene TRBV19; D is ambiguous. The germline V gene has CDR1 LNHDA and CDR2 SQIVND (reference sequence). V was clipped by 5 bases and J by 5 bases, with 9 bases between them. This CDR3 is 12 amino acids long. This chain's CDR3 is CASSFGRTEAFF. The CDR3 region has the DNA TGTGCCAGTAGTTTTGGGAGGACTGAAGCTTTCTTT.

In its sample, this clone was seen a few times. The V call is TRBV19, the J call TRBJ2-6; TRBD1 agrees at 7 bases. This CDR3 is 15 amino acids long. In germline, CDR1 is LNHDA, CDR2 SQIVND (reference sequence). Germline trimming cut 5 bases from V and 4 bases from J; bases unmatched to any gene: 5. CDR3 DNA sequence: TGTGCCAGTAGTGTACAGGGGAAAGGGGCCAACGTCCTGACTTTC. Encoded protein: CASSVQGKGANVLTF.

This chain uses TRBV2 with TRBJ1-6, with TRBD1 matching 10 bases. Per the germline V gene, CDR1 is SNHLY and CDR2 is FYNNEI. Trimming cost V 6 bases and J 10 bases; bases outside gene matches: 9. The length of the CDR3 is 15 residues. The CDR3: CASRAGTGAYSPLHF. In DNA, the CDR3 is TGTGCCAGCAGAGCCGGGACAGGGGCTTACTCACCCCTCCACTTT. Full variable domain (missing parts from reference TRBV2 and TRBJ1-6): EPEVTQTPSHQVTQMGQEVILRCVPISNHLYFYWYRQILGQKVEFLVSFYNNEISEKSEIFDDQFSVERPDGSNFTLKIRSTKLEDSAMYFCASRAGTGAYSPLHFGNGTRLTVT.

This clone was recorded only once. The chain joins TRBV4-3 to TRBJ1-3; no reliable D call. Germline loops: CDR1 LGHNA, CDR2 YSLEER. V was trimmed by 1 base and J by 4 bases, leaving 5 bases between them. This CDR3 is 13 amino acids long. DNA for the CDR3: TGCGCCAGCAGCCAAGTGCGGGGAAACACCATATATTTT. It yields the protein CASSQVRGNTIYF.

The V and J genes are TRBV29-1 and TRBJ1-2; tentatively, D is TRBD1 (5 bases). Trimming stripped 4 bases from V and 8 bases from J, with 14 bases between. The CDR3 spans 12 residues. Looked up from germline, CDR1 is SQVTM and CDR2 is ANQGSEA. In DNA, the CDR3 is TGCAGCGTTGTGTGGGGCAGGTGGGGCTACACCTTC. Translation gives CSVVWGRWGYTF.

The chain has TRBV13 and TRBJ1-4, with 10 bases lining up with TRBD1. In germline, CDR1 is PRHDT, CDR2 FYEKMQ (reference sequence). The CDR3 is 14 amino acids. The J segment lost 8 bases and the V segment lost 5 bases, leaving 5 bases of the junction unmatched. Here the CDR3 DNA reads TGTGCCAGCAGCCCGAGGACAGGGGGAGAAAAACTGTTTTTT. It translates to CASSPRTGGEKLFF.

The gene calls are TRBV6-2 or TRBV6-3 and TRBJ2-7; 8 nucleotides agree with TRBD1. With 2 bases clipped from V and 4 bases from J, the junction kept 7 bases outside the gene matches. Germline CDR1 MNHEY, CDR2 SVGEGT. CDR3 length equals 15 residues. The CDR3 protein is CASSYRQGAVYEQYF. CDR3 nucleotides: TGTGCCAGCAGTTACAGGCAGGGGGCTGTTTACGAGCAGTACTTC.

The rearrangement joins TRBV5-3 to TRBJ2-5, with 9 bases aligning to TRBD1. TRBV5-3 is noted as an ORF with a role that remains uncertain. The V segment lost 6 bases and the J segment 5 bases; nucleotides outside the gene matches: 11. The CDR3 spans 15 residues. Here the CDR3 DNA reads TGTGCCAGAATCGAGGGGGACAGGGAGACGGAGACCCAGTACTTC. Translating it yields CARIEGDRETETQYF.

This clone was observed once. The rearrangement links TRBV15 to TRBJ2-1, with TRBD1 matching 7 bases. CDR1 and CDR2 from the germline V gene are LNHNV and YYDKDF (reference sequence). V shed 2 bases, J shed 7 bases, and the junction held 5 bases outside the gene matches. The CDR3 is made up of 14 amino acids. The DNA of the CDR3 is TGTGCCACCAGCAGATCCAAGGGGGCGAATGAGCAGTTCTTC. This gives the protein CATSRSKGANEQFF.

The V call is TRBV6-4, the J call TRBJ2-3; 12 nucleotides align to TRBD2. This CDR3 is built from 16 residues. Germline V lookup: CDR1 MRHNA, CDR2 SNTAGT. J lost 5 bases, V lost 3 bases, and 6 bases had no gene match. The CDR3 sequence is CASSESSGGAKDTQYF. The CDR3 nucleotides are TGTGCCAGCAGTGAATCTAGCGGGGGGGCCAAAGATACGCAGTATTTT.